This TCR beta chain was recorded in a study of T cells in Graves' hyperthyroidism and ophthalmopathy. This clonotype occurred many times. The antigen is not known. Germline trimming cut 3 bases from V and 9 bases from J; bases unmatched to any gene: 19. The germline V gene has CDR1 SGHTA and CDR2 FQGTGA. The CDR3 sequence is 18 residues long. What was amplified from RNA transcripts were TCR beta CDR3 regions. The HTBI set primed first-round TCR CDR3 RT-PCR. TCRdb re-derived calls from the multiplex PCR reads in MiXCR, one entry per CDR3 protein. Of 130,000 to 150,000 distinct CDR3 sequences listed, over 20% are singletons. Diagnosis of hyperthyroidism was new in patients aged 18 to 65, and its duration was under 2 months. Study findings and constraints: Within blood appeared most thyroid clonotypes that had expanded above 0.001.

The sequence came from a woman in her forties or fifties with Graves' hyperthyroidism that later progressed to Graves' ophthalmopathy. Sequenced material: blood. The J gene is TRBJ2-1, the V gene TRBV7-3; TRBD2 aligns across 8 bases. The CDR3 DNA reads TGTGCCAGCAGCTTCAGAGGAAAAACGGGAGGGCCAAATGTTGAGCAGTTCTTC. Protein sequence: CASSFRGKTGGPNVEQFF.